The rows below give T cell receptor beta chains drawn from one sample of a study of long-term antiretroviral therapy in people with HIV. The method was immunoSEQ multiplex PCR; TCRdb's version includes in-frame clones alone and lacks a portion of them. The table records approximately 29,000 clones, 80% to 95% of them present only once. The material sequenced was unsorted PBMCs, taken 5 to 5.5 years after starting antiretroviral therapy. The receptors derive from a woman aged 35 to 49 with HIV. The CDR3 runs from the conserved cysteine through the conserved F or W. The order of the fields is D gene, J gene, clone size, V gene, CDR3 protein, CDR3 DNA. A D gene is named only where the DNA matches it firmly. Some rows have no size entry. The others give once, few or many, or a class for an expanded clone.

d_call: TRBD1; j_call: TRBJ2-5; clone_size: .; v_call: TRBV7-9; cdr3_aa: CASSLPGTGQETQYF; cdr3_nt: TGTGCCAGCAGCTTACCAGGGACAGGACAAGAGACCCAGTACTTC
d_call: TRBD1; j_call: TRBJ1-1; clone_size: .; v_call: TRBV9; cdr3_aa: CASRDDRVGTEAFF; cdr3_nt: TGTGCCAGCAGAGACGACAGGGTCGGCACTGAAGCTTTCTTT
d_call: .; j_call: TRBJ2-2; clone_size: .; v_call: TRBV6-5; cdr3_aa: CASSFSGGELFF; cdr3_nt: TGTGCCAGCAGCTTTTCTGGCGGGGAGCTGTTTTTT
d_call: .; j_call: TRBJ2-2; clone_size: .; v_call: TRBV7-9; cdr3_aa: CASSSIRFGELFF; cdr3_nt: TGTGCCAGCAGCTCGATCCGTTTCGGGGAGCTGTTTTTT
d_call: TRBD2; j_call: TRBJ2-7; clone_size: .; v_call: TRBV9; cdr3_aa: CASSVAGGGGEQYF; cdr3_nt: TGTGCCAGCAGCGTAGCGGGGGGGGGTGGCGAGCAGTACTTC
d_call: .; j_call: TRBJ2-1; clone_size: .; v_call: TRBV2; cdr3_aa: CASSYNNEQFF; cdr3_nt: TGTGCCAGCAGTTACAACAATGAGCAGTTCTTC
d_call: TRBD1; j_call: TRBJ1-1; clone_size: .; v_call: TRBV6-5; cdr3_aa: CASSYLPGGDTEAFF; cdr3_nt: TGTGCCAGCAGTTACCTTCCAGGGGGAGACACTGAAGCTTTCTTT
d_call: TRBD2; j_call: TRBJ2-5; clone_size: .; v_call: TRBV4-1; cdr3_aa: CASSPSGGSQETQYF; cdr3_nt: TGCGCCAGCAGCCCTAGCGGGGGGTCTCAAGAGACCCAGTACTTC
d_call: .; j_call: TRBJ2-7; clone_size: .; v_call: TRBV5-8; cdr3_aa: CASSSDLYEQYF; cdr3_nt: TGTGCCAGCAGCTCGGACCTCTACGAGCAGTACTTC
d_call: .; j_call: TRBJ2-5; clone_size: .; v_call: TRBV4-2; cdr3_aa: CASSQGSSVQETQYF; cdr3_nt: TGTGCCAGCAGCCAAGGCTCTAGCGTCCAAGAGACCCAGTACTTC
d_call: TRBD2; j_call: TRBJ2-1; clone_size: .; v_call: TRBV4-2; cdr3_aa: CASSLLSGSSDEQFF; cdr3_nt: TGTGCCAGCAGCCTCCTTAGCGGGAGTAGCGATGAGCAGTTCTTC
d_call: TRBD1; j_call: TRBJ1-1; clone_size: .; v_call: TRBV14; cdr3_aa: CASSFVGGWGEAFF; cdr3_nt: TGTGCCAGCAGCTTCGTAGGGGGCTGGGGTGAAGCTTTCTTT
d_call: .; j_call: TRBJ1-1; clone_size: .; v_call: TRBV30; cdr3_aa: CAWSVADRTNTEAFF; cdr3_nt: TGTGCCTGGAGTGTAGCGGACAGAACGAACACTGAAGCTTTCTTT
d_call: TRBD2; j_call: TRBJ2-1; clone_size: .; v_call: TRBV6-5; cdr3_aa: CASSGGLAGNNEQFF; cdr3_nt: TGTGCCAGCAGCGGGGGACTAGCGGGAAACAATGAGCAGTTCTTC
d_call: TRBD2; j_call: TRBJ2-5; clone_size: .; v_call: TRBV7-9; cdr3_aa: CASRPPGLAGQETQYF; cdr3_nt: TGTGCCAGCAGACCGCCGGGACTAGCGGGACAAGAGACCCAGTACTTC
d_call: .; j_call: TRBJ1-5; clone_size: .; v_call: TRBV12-5; cdr3_aa: CASGFQGNQPQHF; cdr3_nt: TGTGCTAGTGGTTTCCAGGGGAATCAGCCCCAGCATTTT
d_call: .; j_call: TRBJ2-5; clone_size: .; v_call: TRBV7-2; cdr3_aa: CASSLNPLRTETQYF; cdr3_nt: TGTGCCAGCAGCTTAAACCCCCTCCGGACGGAGACCCAGTACTTC
d_call: .; j_call: TRBJ2-3; clone_size: .; v_call: TRBV30; cdr3_aa: CAWGTDTQYF; cdr3_nt: TGTGCCTGGGGCACAGATACGCAGTATTTT
d_call: .; j_call: TRBJ1-1; clone_size: .; v_call: TRBV4-1; cdr3_aa: CASSHPQGLFTEAFF; cdr3_nt: TGCGCCAGCAGCCACCCACAGGGCCTTTTCACTGAAGCTTTCTTT
d_call: TRBD2; j_call: TRBJ2-2; clone_size: .; v_call: TRBV7-8; cdr3_aa: CASSLPLAGTGELFF; cdr3_nt: TGTGCCAGCAGCCTACCACTAGCGGGTACCGGGGAGCTGTTTTTT
d_call: .; j_call: TRBJ1-6; clone_size: .; v_call: TRBV18; cdr3_aa: CASSPKEDSPLHF; cdr3_nt: TGTGCCAGCTCACCAAAGGAAGATTCACCCCTCCACTTT
d_call: .; j_call: TRBJ2-1; clone_size: once; v_call: TRBV4-1; cdr3_aa: CASSQAINEQFF; cdr3_nt: TGCGCCAGCAGCCAAGCGATAAATGAGCAGTTCTTC
d_call: .; j_call: TRBJ1-2; clone_size: .; v_call: TRBV2; cdr3_aa: CASSEGGGVYGYTF; cdr3_nt: TGTGCCAGCAGTGAAGGGGGGGGAGTCTATGGCTACACCTTC
d_call: .; j_call: TRBJ2-7; clone_size: .; v_call: TRBV4-1; cdr3_aa: CASSQEDSGLGLYEQYF; cdr3_nt: TGCGCCAGCAGCCAGGAAGACAGCGGACTCGGTCTCTACGAGCAGTACTTC
d_call: .; j_call: TRBJ1-1; clone_size: .; v_call: TRBV2; cdr3_aa: CASSLDRNTEAFF; cdr3_nt: TGTGCCAGCAGTTTAGACAGGAACACTGAAGCTTTCTTT
d_call: .; j_call: TRBJ2-3; clone_size: .; v_call: TRBV6-5; cdr3_aa: CASSTSWVTDTQYF; cdr3_nt: TGTGCCAGCAGTACCTCTTGGGTCACAGATACGCAGTATTTT
d_call: TRBD1; j_call: TRBJ1-4; clone_size: .; v_call: TRBV4-1; cdr3_aa: CASSQVGLDGTVNEKLFF; cdr3_nt: TGCGCCAGCAGCCAAGTCGGATTAGACGGGACAGTTAATGAAAAACTGTTTTTT
d_call: .; j_call: TRBJ1-4; clone_size: few; v_call: TRBV2; cdr3_aa: CASTDTGQTGEKLFF; cdr3_nt: TGTGCCAGCACCGATACCGGGCAAACGGGTGAAAAACTGTTTTTT
d_call: TRBD2; j_call: TRBJ2-7; clone_size: .; v_call: TRBV7-2; cdr3_aa: CASRSGLSRHEQYF; cdr3_nt: TGTGCCAGCAGATCGGGACTATCCCGCCACGAGCAGTACTTC
d_call: .; j_call: TRBJ1-2; clone_size: .; v_call: TRBV5-6; cdr3_aa: CASSLAQGIKRGYTF; cdr3_nt: TGTGCCAGCAGCTTGGCCCAGGGTATTAAGAGGGGCTACACCTTC
d_call: .; j_call: TRBJ2-1; clone_size: .; v_call: TRBV29-1; cdr3_aa: CSVGDMDEQFF; cdr3_nt: TGCAGCGTTGGAGACATGGATGAGCAGTTCTTC
d_call: TRBD2; j_call: TRBJ2-1; clone_size: .; v_call: TRBV2; cdr3_aa: CASLPTGGGRVNEQFF; cdr3_nt: TGTGCCAGCCTACCGACGGGGGGCGGGAGGGTGAATGAGCAGTTCTTC
d_call: .; j_call: TRBJ2-5; clone_size: .; v_call: TRBV27; cdr3_aa: CASSSMVMETQYF; cdr3_nt: TGTGCCAGCAGTTCAATGGTTATGGAGACCCAGTACTTC
d_call: TRBD2; j_call: TRBJ2-1; clone_size: .; v_call: TRBV9; cdr3_aa: CASSVGTSGEGEQFF; cdr3_nt: TGTGCCAGCAGCGTGGGGACTAGCGGGGAGGGTGAGCAGTTCTTC
d_call: .; j_call: TRBJ2-2; clone_size: once; v_call: TRBV18; cdr3_aa: CASSPSPTDTGELFF; cdr3_nt: TGTGCCAGCTCACCATCCCCCACCGACACCGGGGAGCTGTTTTTT
d_call: TRBD2; j_call: TRBJ2-1; clone_size: .; v_call: TRBV13; cdr3_aa: CASSPGTSGTNEQFF; cdr3_nt: TGTGCCAGCAGCCCAGGGACTAGCGGGACCAATGAGCAGTTCTTC
d_call: .; j_call: TRBJ2-7; clone_size: .; v_call: TRBV11-3; cdr3_aa: CASSLVAGYEQYF; cdr3_nt: TGTGCCAGCAGCTTGGTTGCTGGCTACGAGCAGTACTTC
d_call: .; j_call: TRBJ1-5; clone_size: .; v_call: TRBV7-2; cdr3_aa: CASSLFKGDQPQHF; cdr3_nt: TGTGCCAGCAGCTTATTTAAGGGGGATCAGCCCCAGCATTTT
d_call: TRBD1; j_call: TRBJ1-5; clone_size: .; v_call: TRBV7-2; cdr3_aa: CARSLVRDRDQPQHF; cdr3_nt: TGTGCCCGCAGCTTAGTAAGGGACAGGGATCAGCCCCAGCATTTT
d_call: TRBD1; j_call: TRBJ1-3; clone_size: .; v_call: TRBV4-1; cdr3_aa: CASSPGQGANTIYF; cdr3_nt: TGCGCCAGCAGCCCAGGACAGGGGGCGAACACCATATATTTT
d_call: .; j_call: TRBJ2-7; clone_size: .; v_call: TRBV12-5; cdr3_aa: CASGLVVVSSYEQYF; cdr3_nt: TGTGCTAGTGGTTTGGTGGTCGTCAGCTCCTACGAGCAGTACTTC
d_call: .; j_call: TRBJ1-1; clone_size: .; v_call: TRBV11-3; cdr3_aa: CASSYESDGAFF; cdr3_nt: TGTGCCAGCAGCTATGAGAGCGATGGAGCTTTCTTT
d_call: .; j_call: TRBJ2-3; clone_size: .; v_call: TRBV5-5; cdr3_aa: CASSLYRGISTDTQYF; cdr3_nt: TGTGCCAGCAGCTTGTATCGCGGGATAAGCACAGATACGCAGTATTTT
d_call: .; j_call: TRBJ1-1; clone_size: once; v_call: TRBV7-8; cdr3_aa: CASSSEFGGSNTEAFF; cdr3_nt: TGTGCCAGCAGCTCGGAATTTGGGGGGTCGAACACTGAAGCTTTCTTT
d_call: TRBD1; j_call: TRBJ2-2; clone_size: once; v_call: TRBV7-9; cdr3_aa: CASSSTGTDNTGELFF; cdr3_nt: TGTGCCAGCAGTTCCACCGGGACAGATAACACCGGGGAGCTGTTTTTT
d_call: .; j_call: TRBJ1-5; clone_size: .; v_call: TRBV7-9; cdr3_aa: CASSLGGRANQPQHF; cdr3_nt: TGTGCCAGCAGCTTAGGCGGTAGGGCCAATCAGCCCCAGCATTTT
d_call: .; j_call: TRBJ2-7; clone_size: .; v_call: TRBV11-2; cdr3_aa: CASSLVGNRREQYF; cdr3_nt: TGTGCCAGCAGCTTAGTAGGGAACCGTCGGGAGCAGTACTTC
d_call: .; j_call: TRBJ1-1; clone_size: .; v_call: TRBV30; cdr3_aa: CAWSGIGAAFF; cdr3_nt: TGTGCCTGGAGTGGAATAGGGGCCGCTTTCTTT
d_call: TRBD1; j_call: TRBJ2-5; clone_size: once; v_call: TRBV7-9; cdr3_aa: CASSPGQSRETQYF; cdr3_nt: TGTGCCAGCAGTCCGGGACAGTCGCGAGAGACCCAGTACTTC